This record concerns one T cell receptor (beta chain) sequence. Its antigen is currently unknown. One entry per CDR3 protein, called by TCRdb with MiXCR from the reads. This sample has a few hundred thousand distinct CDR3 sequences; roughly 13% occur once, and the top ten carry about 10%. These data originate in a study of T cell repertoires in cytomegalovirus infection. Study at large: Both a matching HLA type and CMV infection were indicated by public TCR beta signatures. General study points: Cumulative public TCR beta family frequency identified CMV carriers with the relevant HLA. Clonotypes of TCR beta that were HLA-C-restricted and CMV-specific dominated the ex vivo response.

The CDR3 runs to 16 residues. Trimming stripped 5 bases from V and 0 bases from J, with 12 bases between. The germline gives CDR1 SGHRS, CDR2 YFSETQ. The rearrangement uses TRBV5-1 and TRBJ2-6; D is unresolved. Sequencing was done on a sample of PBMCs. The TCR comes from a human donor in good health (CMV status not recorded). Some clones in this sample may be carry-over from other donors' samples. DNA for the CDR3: TGCGCCAGCAGGCCGACGGCTATCTCTGGGGCCAACGTCCTGACTTTC. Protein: CASRPTAISGANVLTF.